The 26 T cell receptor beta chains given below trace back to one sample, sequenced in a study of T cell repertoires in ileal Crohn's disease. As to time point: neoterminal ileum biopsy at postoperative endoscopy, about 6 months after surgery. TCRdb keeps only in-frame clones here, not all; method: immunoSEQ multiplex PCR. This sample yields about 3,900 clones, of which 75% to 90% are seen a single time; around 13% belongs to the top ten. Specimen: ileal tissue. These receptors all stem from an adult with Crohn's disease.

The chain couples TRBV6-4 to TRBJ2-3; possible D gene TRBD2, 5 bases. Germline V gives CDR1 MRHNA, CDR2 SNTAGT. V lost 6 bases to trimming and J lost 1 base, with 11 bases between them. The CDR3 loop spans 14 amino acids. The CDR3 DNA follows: TGTGCCAGCAGCAAAGCGAGGGGCACAGATACGCAGTATTTT. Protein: CASSKARGTDTQYF.

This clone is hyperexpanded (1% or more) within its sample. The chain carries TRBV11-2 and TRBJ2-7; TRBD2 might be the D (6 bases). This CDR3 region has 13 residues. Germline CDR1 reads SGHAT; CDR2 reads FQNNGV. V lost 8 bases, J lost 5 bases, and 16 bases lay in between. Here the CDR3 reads CASLKSGSDEQYF. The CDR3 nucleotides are TGTGCCAGCCTCAAAAGCGGGTCAGACGAGCAGTACTTC.

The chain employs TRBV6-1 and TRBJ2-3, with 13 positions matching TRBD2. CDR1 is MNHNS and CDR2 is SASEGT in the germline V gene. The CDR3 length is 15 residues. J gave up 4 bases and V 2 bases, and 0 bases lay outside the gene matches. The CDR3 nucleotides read TGTGCCAGCAGTGAAACTAGCGGGGGGGCAGATACGCAGTATTTT. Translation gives CASSETSGGADTQYF.

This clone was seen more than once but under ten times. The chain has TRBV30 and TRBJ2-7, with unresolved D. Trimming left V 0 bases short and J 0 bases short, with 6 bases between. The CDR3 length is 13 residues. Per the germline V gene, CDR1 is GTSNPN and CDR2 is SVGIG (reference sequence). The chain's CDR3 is CAWSVQLSYEQYF. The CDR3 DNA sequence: TGTGCCTGGAGTGTACAGCTCTCCTACGAGCAGTACTTC.

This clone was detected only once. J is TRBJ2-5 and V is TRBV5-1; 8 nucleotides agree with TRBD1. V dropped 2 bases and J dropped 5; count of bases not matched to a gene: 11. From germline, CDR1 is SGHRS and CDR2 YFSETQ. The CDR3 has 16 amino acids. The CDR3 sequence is CASSLWGRGREETQYF. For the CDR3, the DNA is TGCGCCAGCAGCTTATGGGGCAGGGGGCGTGAGGAGACCCAGTACTTC. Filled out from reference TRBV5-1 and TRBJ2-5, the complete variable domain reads KAGVTQTPRYLIKTRGQQVTLSCSPISGHRSVSWYQQTPGQGLQFLFEYFSETQRNKGNFPGRFSGRQFSNSRSEMNVSTLELGDSALYLCASSLWGRGREETQYFGPGTRLLVL.

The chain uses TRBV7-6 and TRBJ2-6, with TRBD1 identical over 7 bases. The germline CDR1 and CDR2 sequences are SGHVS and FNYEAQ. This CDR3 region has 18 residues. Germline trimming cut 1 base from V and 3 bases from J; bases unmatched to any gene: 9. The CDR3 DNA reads TGTGCCAGCAGCTTAGGAATGAACAGGGGTAGTGGGGCCAACGTCCTGACTTTC. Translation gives CASSLGMNRGSGANVLTF.

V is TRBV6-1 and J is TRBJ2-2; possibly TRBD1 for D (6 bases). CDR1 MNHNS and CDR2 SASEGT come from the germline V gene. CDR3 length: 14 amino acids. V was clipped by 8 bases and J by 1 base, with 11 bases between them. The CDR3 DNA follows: TGTGCCAGCCACCCGACAGGGAACACCGGGGAGCTGTTTTTT. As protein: CASHPTGNTGELFF.

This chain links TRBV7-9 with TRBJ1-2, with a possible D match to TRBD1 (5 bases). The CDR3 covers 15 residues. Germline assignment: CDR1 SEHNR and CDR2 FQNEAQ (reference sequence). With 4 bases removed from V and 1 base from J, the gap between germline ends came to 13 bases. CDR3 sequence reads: CASSSGITYNYGYTF. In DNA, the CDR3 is TGTGCCAGCAGCTCAGGGATCACCTATAACTATGGCTACACCTTC.

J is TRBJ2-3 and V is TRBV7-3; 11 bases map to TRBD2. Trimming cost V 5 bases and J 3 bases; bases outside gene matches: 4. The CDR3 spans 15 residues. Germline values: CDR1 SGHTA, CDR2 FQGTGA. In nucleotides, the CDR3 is TGTGCCAGCAGCGCGACTAGCGGGGAGACAGATACGCAGTATTTT. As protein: CASSATSGETDTQYF.

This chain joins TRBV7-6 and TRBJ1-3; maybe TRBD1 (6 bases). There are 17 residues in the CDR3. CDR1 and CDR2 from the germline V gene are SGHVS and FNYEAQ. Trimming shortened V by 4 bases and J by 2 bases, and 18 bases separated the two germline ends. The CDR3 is CASSSRQAMDAGNTIYF. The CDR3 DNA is TGTGCCAGCAGCTCCCGACAGGCTATGGATGCTGGAAACACCATATATTTT. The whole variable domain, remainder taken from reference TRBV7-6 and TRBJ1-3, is GAGVSQSPRYKVTKRGQDVALRCDPISGHVSLYWYRQALGQGPEFLTYFNYEAQQDKSGLPNDRFSAERPEGSISTLTIQRTEQRDSAMYRCASSSRQAMDAGNTIYFGEGSWLTVV.

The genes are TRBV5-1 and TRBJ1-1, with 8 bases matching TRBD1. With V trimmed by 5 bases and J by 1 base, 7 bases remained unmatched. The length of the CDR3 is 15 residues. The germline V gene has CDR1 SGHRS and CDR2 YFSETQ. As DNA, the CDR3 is TGCGCCAGCAGTCCTGATGGACAGGGGAACACTGAAGCTTTCTTT. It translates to CASSPDGQGNTEAFF.

The CDR3 is CASSPSDNINQPQHF. As DNA, the CDR3 is TGTGCCAGCTCACCATCCGACAATATAAATCAGCCCCAGCATTTT. V and J are TRBV18 and TRBJ1-5, with no clear D. Germline V gene sequence: CDR1 KGHSH, CDR2 LQKENI. This CDR3 contains 15 residues. V was clipped by 2 bases and J by 4 bases, with 12 bases between them.

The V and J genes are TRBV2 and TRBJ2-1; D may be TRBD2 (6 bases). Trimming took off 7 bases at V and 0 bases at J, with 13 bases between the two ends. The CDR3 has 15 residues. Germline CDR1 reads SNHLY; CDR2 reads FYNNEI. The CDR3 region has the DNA TGTGCCAGCATTCGCGGGGTAAGCTCCTACAATGAGCAGTTCTTC. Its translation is CASIRGVSSYNEQFF.

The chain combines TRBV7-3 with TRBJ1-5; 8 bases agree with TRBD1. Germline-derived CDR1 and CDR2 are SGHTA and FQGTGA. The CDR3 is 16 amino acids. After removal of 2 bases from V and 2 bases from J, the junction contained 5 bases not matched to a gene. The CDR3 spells CASSLQGAEGNQPQHF. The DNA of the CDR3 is TGTGCCAGCAGCTTACAGGGGGCGGAAGGCAATCAGCCCCAGCATTTT.

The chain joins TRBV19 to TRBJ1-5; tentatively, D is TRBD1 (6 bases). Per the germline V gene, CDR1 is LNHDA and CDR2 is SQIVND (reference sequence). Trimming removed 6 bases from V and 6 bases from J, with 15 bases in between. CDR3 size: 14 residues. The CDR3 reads CASRSAGGLQPQHF. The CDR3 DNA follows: TGTGCCAGTAGGTCGGCGGGGGGGCTTCAGCCCCAGCATTTT.

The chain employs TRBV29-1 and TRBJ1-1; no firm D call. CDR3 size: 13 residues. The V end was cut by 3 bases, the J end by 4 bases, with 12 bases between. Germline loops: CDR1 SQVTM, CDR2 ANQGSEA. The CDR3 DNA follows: TGCAGCGTTGAGGTTGGGGAGGGCACTGAAGCTTTCTTT. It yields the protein CSVEVGEGTEAFF.

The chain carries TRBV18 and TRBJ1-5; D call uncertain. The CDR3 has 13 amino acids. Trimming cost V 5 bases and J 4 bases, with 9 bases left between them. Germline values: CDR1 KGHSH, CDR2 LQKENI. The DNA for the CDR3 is TGTGCCAGCTCATCGCATACTAATCAGCCCCAGCATTTT. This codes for CASSSHTNQPQHF.

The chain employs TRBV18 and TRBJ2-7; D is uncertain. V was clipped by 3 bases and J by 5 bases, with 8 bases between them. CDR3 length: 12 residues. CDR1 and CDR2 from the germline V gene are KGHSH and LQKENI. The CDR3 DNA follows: TGTGCCAGCTCACCTCGCCCGGACGAGCAGTACTTC. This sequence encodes CASSPRPDEQYF.

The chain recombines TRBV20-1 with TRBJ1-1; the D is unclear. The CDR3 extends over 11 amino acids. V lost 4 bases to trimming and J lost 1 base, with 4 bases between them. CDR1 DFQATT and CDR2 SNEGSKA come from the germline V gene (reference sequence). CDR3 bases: TGCAGTGCTACCTCGAACACTGAAGCTTTCTTT. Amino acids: CSATSNTEAFF.

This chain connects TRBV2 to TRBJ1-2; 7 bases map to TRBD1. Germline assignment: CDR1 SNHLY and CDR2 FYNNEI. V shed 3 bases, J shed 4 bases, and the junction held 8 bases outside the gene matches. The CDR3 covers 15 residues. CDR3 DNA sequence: TGTGCCAGCAGTGAGACAGGGAGTCAAACCTATGGCTACACCTTC. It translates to CASSETGSQTYGYTF. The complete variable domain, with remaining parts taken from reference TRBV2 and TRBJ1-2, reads EPEVTQTPSHQVTQMGQEVILRCVPISNHLYFYWYRQILGQKVEFLVSFYNNEISEKSEIFDDQFSVERPDGSNFTLKIRSTKLEDSAMYFCASSETGSQTYGYTFGSGTRLTVV.

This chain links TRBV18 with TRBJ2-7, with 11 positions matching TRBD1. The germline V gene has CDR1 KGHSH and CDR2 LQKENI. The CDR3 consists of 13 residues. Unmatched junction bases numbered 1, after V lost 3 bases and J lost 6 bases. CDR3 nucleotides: TGTGCCAGCTCACCTGGACAGGGGGCCGAGCAGTACTTC. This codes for CASSPGQGAEQYF.

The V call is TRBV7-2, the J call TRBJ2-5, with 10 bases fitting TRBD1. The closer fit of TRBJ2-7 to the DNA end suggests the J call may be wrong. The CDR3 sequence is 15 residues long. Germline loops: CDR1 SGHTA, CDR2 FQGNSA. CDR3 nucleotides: TGTGCCAGCAGCTTAATAGGGACAGGGGTGTTCGAGCAGTACTTC. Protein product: CASSLIGTGVFEQYF.

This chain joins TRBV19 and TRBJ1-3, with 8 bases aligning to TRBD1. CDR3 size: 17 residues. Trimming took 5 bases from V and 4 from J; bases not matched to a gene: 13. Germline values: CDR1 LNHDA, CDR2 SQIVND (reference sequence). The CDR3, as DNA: TGTGCCAGTAGTGGGTCCCGGGACAGGTACGACGGAAACACCATATATTTT. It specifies CASSGSRDRYDGNTIYF.

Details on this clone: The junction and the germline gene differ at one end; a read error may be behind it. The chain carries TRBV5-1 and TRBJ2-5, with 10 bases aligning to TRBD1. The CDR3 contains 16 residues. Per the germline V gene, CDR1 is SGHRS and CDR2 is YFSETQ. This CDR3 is CASTLGQGMYSVTQYF. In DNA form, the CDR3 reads TGCGCCAGCACCTTGGGACAGGGGATGTATTCGGTCACCCAGTACTTC. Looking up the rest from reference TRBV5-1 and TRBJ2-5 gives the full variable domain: KAGVTQTPRYLIKTRGQQVTLSCSPISGHRSVSWYQQTPGQGLQFLFEYFSETQRNKGNFPGRFSGRQFSNSRSEMNVSTLELGDSALYLCASTLGQGMYSVTQYFGPGTRLLVL.

CDR3 region: CASSPSPTAGYEQYF. CDR3 nucleotides: TGTGCCAGCAGCCCCAGCCCGACAGCGGGCTACGAGCAGTACTTC. The chain employs TRBV7-8 and TRBJ2-5; a possible D gene is TRBD2 (6 bases). The assigned J gene may be wrong: the sequence end matches TRBJ2-7 better. Germline CDR1 reads SGHVS; CDR2 reads FQNEAQ. The length of the CDR3 is 15 residues.

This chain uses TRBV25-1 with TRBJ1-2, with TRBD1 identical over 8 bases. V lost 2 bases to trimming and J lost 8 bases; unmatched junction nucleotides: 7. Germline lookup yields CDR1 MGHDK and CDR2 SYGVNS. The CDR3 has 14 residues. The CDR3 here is CASSERSGGGGYTF. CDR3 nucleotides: TGTGCCAGCAGTGAAAGGTCAGGGGGCGGAGGCTACACCTTC.